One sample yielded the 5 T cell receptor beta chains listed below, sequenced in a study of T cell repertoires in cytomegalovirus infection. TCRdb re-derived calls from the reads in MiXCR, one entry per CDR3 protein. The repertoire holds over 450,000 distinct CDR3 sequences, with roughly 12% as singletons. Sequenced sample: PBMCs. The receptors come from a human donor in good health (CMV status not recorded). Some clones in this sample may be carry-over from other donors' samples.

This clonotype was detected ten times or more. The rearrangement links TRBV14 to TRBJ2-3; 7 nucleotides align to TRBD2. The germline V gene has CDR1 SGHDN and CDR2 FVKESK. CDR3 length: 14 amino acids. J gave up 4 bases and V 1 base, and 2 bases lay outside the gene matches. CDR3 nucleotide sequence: TGTGCCAGCAGCCAAGCGGGAGGAGCAGATACGCAGTATTTT. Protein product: CASSQAGGADTQYF.

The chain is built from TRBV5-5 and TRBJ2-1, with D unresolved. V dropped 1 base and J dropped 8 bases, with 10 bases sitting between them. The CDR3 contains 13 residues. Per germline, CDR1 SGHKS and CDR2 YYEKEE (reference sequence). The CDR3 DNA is TGTGCCAGCAGCTTGACAGCCCCGGATGAGCAGTTCTTC. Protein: CASSLTAPDEQFF.

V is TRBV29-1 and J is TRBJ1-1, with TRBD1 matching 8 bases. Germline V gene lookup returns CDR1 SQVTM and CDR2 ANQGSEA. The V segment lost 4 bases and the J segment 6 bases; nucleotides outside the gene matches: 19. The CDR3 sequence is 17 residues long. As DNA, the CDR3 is TGCAGCGTTGTGTGGCGGGTACAGGGGGGCTCTGGGGCTGAAGCTTTCTTT. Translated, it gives CSVVWRVQGGSGAEAFF. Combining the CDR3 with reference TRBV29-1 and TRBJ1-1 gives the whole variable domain SAVISQKPSRDICQRGTSLTIQCQVDSQVTMMFWYRQQPGQSLTLIATANQGSEATYESGFVIDKFPISRPNLTFSTLTVSNMSPEDSSIYLCSVVWRVQGGSGAEAFFGQGTRLTVV.

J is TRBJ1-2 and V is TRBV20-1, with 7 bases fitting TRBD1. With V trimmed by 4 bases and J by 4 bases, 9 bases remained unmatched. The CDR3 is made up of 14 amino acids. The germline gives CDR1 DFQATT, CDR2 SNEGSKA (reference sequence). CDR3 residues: CSAMGTAVLYGYTF. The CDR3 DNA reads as TGCAGTGCTATGGGGACAGCAGTTCTCTATGGCTACACCTTC.

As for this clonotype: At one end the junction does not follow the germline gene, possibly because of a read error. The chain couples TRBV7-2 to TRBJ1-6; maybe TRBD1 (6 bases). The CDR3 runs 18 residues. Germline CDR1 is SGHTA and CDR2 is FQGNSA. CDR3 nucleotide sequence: TGTGCCAGCAGCTCCAATGCGCCAGGGGCTTGGGGGGGATCACCCCTCCACTTC. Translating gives CASSSNAPGAWGGSPLHF.